This TCR beta chain was sequenced for a study of vaccination effects on CD4 cells after COVID-19. Overall study context: Pools of viral peptides were used by the ViraFEST assay to expand antigen-specific CD4+ T cells ahead of sequencing. For each well, some 2 million PBMC were cultured with 9 to 10 IU/ml IL-2 and around 9 ug/ml peptides.

The culture ran for approximately 9 days before CD4+ T cells were isolated. Among the vaccine recipients, none had a prior SARS-CoV-2 infection, and nucleocapsid antibodies were negative. A half-volume exchange with IL-2 medium occurred on days 3 and 7. Comment on this clone: As yet, its antigen is unknown.

V gave up 6 bases and J gave up 9 bases, with 12 bases separating them. There are 11 residues in the CDR3. CDR1 and CDR2 (germline): DFQATT, SNEGSKA (reference sequence). TCRdb keeps only in-frame clones here, not all; method: immunoSEQ multiplex PCR. The sample holds some 31,000 clones; approximately 70% are singletons and the top ten take approximately 3.9%. The V gene is TRBV20-1, the J gene TRBJ2-1; D assignment may be TRBD1 or TRBD2 (5 bases each). The sample was CD4+ T cells from PBMCs cultured without peptide, taken before COVID-19 vaccination. This clonotype was sampled from a human donor who received a COVID-19 vaccine. The CDR3 sequence: CSAAGTVEQFF. The CDR3 DNA follows: TGCAGTGCGGCCGGGACGGTTGAGCAGTTCTTC.